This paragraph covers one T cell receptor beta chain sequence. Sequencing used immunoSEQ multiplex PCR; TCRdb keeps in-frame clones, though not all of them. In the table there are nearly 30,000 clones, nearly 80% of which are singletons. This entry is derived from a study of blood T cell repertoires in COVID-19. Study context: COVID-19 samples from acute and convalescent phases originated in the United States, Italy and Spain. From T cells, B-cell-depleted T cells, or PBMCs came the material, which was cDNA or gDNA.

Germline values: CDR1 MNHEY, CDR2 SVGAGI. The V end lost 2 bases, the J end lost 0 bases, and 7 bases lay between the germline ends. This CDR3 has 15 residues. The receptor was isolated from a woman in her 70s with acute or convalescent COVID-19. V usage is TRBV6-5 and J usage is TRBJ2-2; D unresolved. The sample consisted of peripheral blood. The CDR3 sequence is CASSYEVSNTGELFF. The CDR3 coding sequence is TGTGCCAGCAGTTACGAGGTTTCGAACACCGGGGAGCTGTTTTTT.